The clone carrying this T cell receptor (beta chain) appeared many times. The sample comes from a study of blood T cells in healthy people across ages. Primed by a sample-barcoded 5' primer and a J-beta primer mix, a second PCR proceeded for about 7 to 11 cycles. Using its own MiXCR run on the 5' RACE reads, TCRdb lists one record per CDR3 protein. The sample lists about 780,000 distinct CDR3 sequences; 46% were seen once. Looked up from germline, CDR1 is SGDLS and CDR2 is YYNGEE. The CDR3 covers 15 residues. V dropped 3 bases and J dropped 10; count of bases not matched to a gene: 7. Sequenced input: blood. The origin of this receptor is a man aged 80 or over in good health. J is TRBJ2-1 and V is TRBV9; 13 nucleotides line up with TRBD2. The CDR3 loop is CASSGGTSGTREQFF. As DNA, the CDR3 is TGTGCCAGCAGCGGGGGGACTAGCGGGACACGGGAGCAGTTCTTC.